This paragraph reports one TCR beta chain. The antigen is undetermined. At one end, the junction sequence differs from germline, possibly due to a read error. The method was immunoSEQ multiplex PCR; TCRdb's version includes in-frame clones alone and lacks a portion of them. The table records roughly 64,000 clones, more than 80% of them present only once. The record originates from a study of PD-1 blockade in classical Hodgkin lymphoma. Germline assignment: CDR1 MDHEN and CDR2 SYDVKM. The CDR3 extends over 12 amino acids. The study, taken as a whole, reports: By cycle point C4D1, TCR diversity had risen significantly in CD4+ cells (but not CD8+ cells). At baseline, newly diagnosed patients reportedly showed less TCR diversity than healthy donors.

Sample time point: cycle 4 day 1 (C4D1), after five to seven weeks of nivolumab. Every one of the patients relapsed after autologous stem cell transplantation (brentuximab vedotin exposure was variable). This sample comprised peripheral blood mononuclear cells (PBMCs), obtained before the fourth cycle of nivolumab. This TCR was recovered from a human donor with classical Hodgkin lymphoma. The chain combines TRBV28 with TRBJ1-4; maybe TRBD1 (5 bases). This chain's CDR3 is CASSWGGTAYLF. DNA for the CDR3: TGTGCCAGCAGCTGGGGTGGGACTGCGTATCTTTTT. Variable domain in full (rest from reference TRBV28 and TRBJ1-4): DVKVTQSSRYLVKRTGEKVFLECVQDMDHENMFWYRQDPGLGLRLIYFSYDVKMKEKGDIPEGYSVSREKKERFSLILESASTNQTSMYLCASSWGGTAYLFGSGTQLSVL.